This TCR beta chain appears in the sequencing data of a study of identical twins. Study-wide points: Beta out-of-frame sequences showed weaker excess twin sharing. The abundant beta clonotypes from cord blood had fewer insertions, and memory repertoires had none of this.

A single record per CDR3 protein comes from TCRdb applying MiXCR to the 5' RACE reads. This table has 470,000 or so distinct CDR3 sequences, 20% to 25% appearing once. Remarks on this clonotype: Its target is unknown.

These data also formed part of another study, on T cells expressing NK-cell markers. That work states: It remained uncertain whether the expanded NKG2C+ T cell clones were specific for HCMV antigens.

The sequenced material came from CD4+ T cells sorted from blood. This clonotype originated in a woman under 30 in good health.

The CDR3 nucleotides read TGCGCCAGCAGCTTCGCGGGGGCATGGGATGAGCAGTTCTTC. It is translated as CASSFAGAWDEQFF. The chain has TRBV5-1 and TRBJ2-1; D might be TRBD2 (7 bases). Germline V CDR1 and CDR2: SGHRS, YFSETQ. This CDR3 has 14 residues. Deletions cut 2 bases from V and 8 bases from J, with 14 bases between.